This T cell receptor (beta chain) is drawn from a study of blood T cells in healthy people across ages. Overall study results and limits: Long-lived donors had more naive CD4+ cells and higher diversity than aged donors. Age showed a roughly linear inverse relationship with TCR beta diversity per million T cells.

Germline V gene data show CDR1 as SGHRS and CDR2 as YFSETQ. This CDR3 comprises 15 residues. V was pared by 0 bases and J by 1 base, with 3 bases of the junction left unmatched. PCR was performed a second time for about 7 to 12 cycles using a sample-barcoded 5' primer and a J-beta primer mix. Every cDNA molecule bore a tag from a template-switch adaptor containing 12 random nucleotides. Every individual sample yielded 2.5 million or more paired-end reads (each containing CDR3). TCRdb re-called the 5' RACE reads with MiXCR, one entry per CDR3 protein. The sample includes roughly 570,000 distinct CDR3 sequences, about 25% of them seen just once. This clonotype showed up just a few times. Its antigen remains unidentified.

The sequence was collected from a woman in her 70s in good health. The source material was blood. The V and J genes are TRBV5-1 and TRBJ2-5; TRBD2 aligns across 7 bases. CDR3 bases: TGCGCCAGCAGCTTGGACCCTAGCGGCCAAGAGACCCAGTACTTC. Amino acids: CASSLDPSGQETQYF.